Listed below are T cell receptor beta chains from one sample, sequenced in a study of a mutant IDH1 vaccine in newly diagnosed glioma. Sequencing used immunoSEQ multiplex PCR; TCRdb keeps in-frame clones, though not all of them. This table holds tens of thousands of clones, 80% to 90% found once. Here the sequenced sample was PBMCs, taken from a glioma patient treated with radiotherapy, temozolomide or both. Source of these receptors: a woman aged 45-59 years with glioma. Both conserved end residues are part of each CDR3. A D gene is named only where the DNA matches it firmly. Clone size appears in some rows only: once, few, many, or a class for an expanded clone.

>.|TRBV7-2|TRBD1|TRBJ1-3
TGTGCCAGCAGCAGCGGACAGGGCTCTGGAAACACCATATATTTT
CASSSGQGSGNTIYF
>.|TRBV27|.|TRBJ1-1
TGTGCCAGCATTAAGGGCCAGGGATACACTGAAGCTTTCTTT
CASIKGQGYTEAFF
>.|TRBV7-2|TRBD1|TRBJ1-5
TGTGCCAGCAGCCTGGGACAGGGGGTCAATCAGCCCCAGCATTTT
CASSLGQGVNQPQHF
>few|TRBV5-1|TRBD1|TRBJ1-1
TGCGCCAGCAGCTTCGACAGGGGGCTGGTGACTGAAGCTTTCTTT
CASSFDRGLVTEAFF
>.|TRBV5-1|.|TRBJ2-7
TGCGCCAGCAGCTTGGGAAGTTTCGAGCAGTACTTC
CASSLGSFEQYF
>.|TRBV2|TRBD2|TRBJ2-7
TGTGCCAGCAGGAGGACTAGCGGGATTCAGTACTTC
CASRRTSGIQYF
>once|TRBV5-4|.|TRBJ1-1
TGTGCCAGCAGACCACAATACGAGAACACTGAAGCTTTCTTT
CASRPQYENTEAFF
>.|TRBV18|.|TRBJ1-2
TGTGCCAGCTCACCTTCGGGCCACACTAACTATGGCTACACCTTC
CASSPSGHTNYGYTF
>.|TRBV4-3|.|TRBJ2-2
TGCGCCAGCAGCCCGTCTTTTAGGGGCTCCGGGGAGCTGTTTTTT
CASSPSFRGSGELFF
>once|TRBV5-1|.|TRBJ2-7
TGCGCCAGCAGTTCAACCGGGACAGGACTAGTGGAGCAGTACTTC
CASSSTGTGLVEQYF
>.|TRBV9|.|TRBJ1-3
TGTGCCAGCAGCGTAGGGGCGTCCTCTGGAAACACCATATATTTT
CASSVGASSGNTIYF
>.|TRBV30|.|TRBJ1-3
TGTGCCTGGACAGGGACGGGAAACACCATATATTTT
CAWTGTGNTIYF
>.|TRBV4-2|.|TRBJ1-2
TGTGCCAGCAGCCAAGAGTTGACAGAAACCTTCTATGGCTACACCTTC
CASSQELTETFYGYTF
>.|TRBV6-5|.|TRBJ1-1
TGTGCCAGCACGCTAACGGGGAAGAACACTGAAGCTTTCTTT
CASTLTGKNTEAFF
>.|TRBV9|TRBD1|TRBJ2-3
TGTGCCAGCAGCGCATCACAGGGGGCGACGACAGATACGCAGTATTTT
CASSASQGATTDTQYF
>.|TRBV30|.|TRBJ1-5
TGTGCCTGGAGAGGGGGGGCAGGGCCTAGCAATCAGCCCCAGCATTTT
CAWRGGAGPSNQPQHF
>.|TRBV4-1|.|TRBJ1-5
TGCGCCAGCAGCCACCCCCTCAATCAGCCCCAGCATTTT
CASSHPLNQPQHF
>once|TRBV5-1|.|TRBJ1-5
TGCGCCAGCAGCTTGGATGGGGGGGGGTATCTGCCCCAGCATTTT
CASSLDGGGYLPQHF
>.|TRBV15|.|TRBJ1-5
TGTGCCACCAGCAGAGAATTGGACCCTCAGCCCCAGCATTTT
CATSRELDPQPQHF
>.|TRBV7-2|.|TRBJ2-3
TGTGCCAGCAGCCCCCGGGTGCCCACAGATACGCAGTATTTT
CASSPRVPTDTQYF
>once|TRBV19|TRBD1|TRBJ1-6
TGTGCCAGTAGTGTAGGGACAGGGATTAATTCACCCCTCCACTTT
CASSVGTGINSPLHF
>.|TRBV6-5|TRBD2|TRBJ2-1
TGTGCCAGCAGCCTCGGACTAGTTAGCAATGAGCAGTTCTTC
CASSLGLVSNEQFF
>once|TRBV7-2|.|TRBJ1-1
TGTGCCAGCAGCTTTTCCGAGAACACTGAAGCTTTCTTT
CASSFSENTEAFF
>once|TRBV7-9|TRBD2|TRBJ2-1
TGTGCCAGCAGCGTCAGTGGTACTAGCGGGGGAAATGAGCAGTTCTTC
CASSVSGTSGGNEQFF
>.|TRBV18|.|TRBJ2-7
TGTGCCAGCTCACCATCCGGGGCCTACGAGCAGTACTTC
CASSPSGAYEQYF
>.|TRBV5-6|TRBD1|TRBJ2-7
TGTGCCAGCAGCCATGGACAGGAGACCTACGAGCAGTACTTC
CASSHGQETYEQYF
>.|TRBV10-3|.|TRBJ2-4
TGTGCCATCAGGGGGCAAGACAAAAACATTCAGTACTTC
CAIRGQDKNIQYF
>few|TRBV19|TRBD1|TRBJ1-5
TGTGCCAGTAGTAGTGGACAGGGCGTTCAGCCCCAGCATTTT
CASSSGQGVQPQHF
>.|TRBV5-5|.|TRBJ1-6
TGTGCCAGCAGCCCGGGAGATTGGGATTCACCCCTCCACTTT
CASSPGDWDSPLHF
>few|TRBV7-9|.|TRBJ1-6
TGTGCCAGTCGACAGGCGAATTCACCCCTCCACTTT
CASRQANSPLHF
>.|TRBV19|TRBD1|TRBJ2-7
TGTGCCAGTGGCGGGGACAGGTCGCGGGACGAGCAGTACTTC
CASGGDRSRDEQYF
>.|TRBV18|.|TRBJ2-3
TGTGCCAGCTCACCGGGACCCGCAGATACGCAGTATTTT
CASSPGPADTQYF
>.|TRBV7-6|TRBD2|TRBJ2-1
TGTGCCAGCAGTTCAGAAGCGGGGGGGCTGAATGAGCAGTTCTTC
CASSSEAGGLNEQFF
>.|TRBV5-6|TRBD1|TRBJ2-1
TGTGCCAGCACCCTCCGTCAGACAGGGCAGAGGAACAATGAGCAGTTCTTC
CASTLRQTGQRNNEQFF
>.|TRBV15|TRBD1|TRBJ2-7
TGTGCCACCAGCGTACCGGGACAGGGGGTCTACGAGCAGTACTTC
CATSVPGQGVYEQYF
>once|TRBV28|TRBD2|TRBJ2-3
TGTGCCAGCAGTCTTAGCGGGGGGGTAAGAGATACGCAGTATTTT
CASSLSGGVRDTQYF
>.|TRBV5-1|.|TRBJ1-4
TGCGCCAGCAGCTTGGCAGGGACTAATGAAAAACTGTTTTTT
CASSLAGTNEKLFF
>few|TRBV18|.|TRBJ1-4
TGTGCCAGCTCACCACCGGGGGACCGCCGGGGAAAACTGTTTTTT
CASSPPGDRRGKLFF
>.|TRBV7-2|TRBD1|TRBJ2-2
TGTGCCAGCAGCCGACAGGGAACAAACACCGGGGAGCTGTTTTTT
CASSRQGTNTGELFF
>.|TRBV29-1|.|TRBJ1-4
TGCAGCGTTGAATTCCTGGCTTACGGAAAACTGTTTTTT
CSVEFLAYGKLFF
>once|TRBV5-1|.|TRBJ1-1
TGCGCCAGCAGCTTTGGGGGGACGAACACTGAAGCTTTCTTT
CASSFGGTNTEAFF
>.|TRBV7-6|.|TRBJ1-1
TGTGCCAGCAGCCCCCAGCAGGGTGAAGCTTTCTTT
CASSPQQGEAFF
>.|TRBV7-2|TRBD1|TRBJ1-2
TGTGCCAGCAGCACCGCCGGGACAGGATATGGCTACACCTTC
CASSTAGTGYGYTF
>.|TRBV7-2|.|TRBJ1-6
TGTGCCAGCAGCTTCAGGGATTCCTATAATTCACCCCTCCACTTT
CASSFRDSYNSPLHF
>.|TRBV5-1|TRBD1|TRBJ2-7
TGCGCCAGCAGCTTGGAGGACAGGGCCCACGAGCAGTACTTC
CASSLEDRAHEQYF
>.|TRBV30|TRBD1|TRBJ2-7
TGTGCCTGGAGACACGACTACCTTGGGGACAGGCAAGCCTTTGGGGGGGAGCAGTACTTC
CAWRHDYLGDRQAFGGEQYF
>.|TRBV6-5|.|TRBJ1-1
TGTGCCAGCAGTTATCAGGGGAACACTGAAGCTTTCTTT
CASSYQGNTEAFF
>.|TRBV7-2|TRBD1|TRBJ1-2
TGTGCCAGCAGCCCACAGGGGGATGGCTACACCTTC
CASSPQGDGYTF
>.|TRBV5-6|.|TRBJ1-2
TGTGCCAGCAGCTTGGCGAAATCCTACACCTTC
CASSLAKSYTF
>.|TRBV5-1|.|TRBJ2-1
TGCGCCAGCAGCTTTGGGGAGCAGTTCTTC
CASSFGEQFF
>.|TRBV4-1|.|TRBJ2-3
TGCGCCAGCAGCCGAGTCAGCGAAGATACGCAGTATTTT
CASSRVSEDTQYF
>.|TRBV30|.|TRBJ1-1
TGTGCCTGGGGGGTCCGAACTGAAGCTTTCTTT
CAWGVRTEAFF
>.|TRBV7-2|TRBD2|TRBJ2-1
TGTGCCAGCAGCTCGGGACTAGCGGAGCAGTTCTTC
CASSSGLAEQFF
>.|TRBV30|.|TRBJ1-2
TGTGCCTGGACAGGGGCAATGGGGGGCTACACCTTC
CAWTGAMGGYTF
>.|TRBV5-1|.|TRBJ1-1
TGCGCCAGCAGTCTGGGGGATGAAGCTTTCTTT
CASSLGDEAFF
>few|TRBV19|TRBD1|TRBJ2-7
TGTGCCAGTAGCCTTGGGGGGACAGGGGCCTACGAGCAGTACTTC
CASSLGGTGAYEQYF
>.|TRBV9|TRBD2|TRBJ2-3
TGTGCCAGCAGCGGCGGGACTAGCGGGCTTACAGATACGCAGTATTTT
CASSGGTSGLTDTQYF
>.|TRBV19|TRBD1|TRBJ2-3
TGTGCCAGTACCGCGGGACAGGGGTTCGGAGATACGCAGTATTTT
CASTAGQGFGDTQYF
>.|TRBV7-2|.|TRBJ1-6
TGTGCCAGCAGCTTAGAGGGGTACGGTTCACCCCTCCACTTT
CASSLEGYGSPLHF